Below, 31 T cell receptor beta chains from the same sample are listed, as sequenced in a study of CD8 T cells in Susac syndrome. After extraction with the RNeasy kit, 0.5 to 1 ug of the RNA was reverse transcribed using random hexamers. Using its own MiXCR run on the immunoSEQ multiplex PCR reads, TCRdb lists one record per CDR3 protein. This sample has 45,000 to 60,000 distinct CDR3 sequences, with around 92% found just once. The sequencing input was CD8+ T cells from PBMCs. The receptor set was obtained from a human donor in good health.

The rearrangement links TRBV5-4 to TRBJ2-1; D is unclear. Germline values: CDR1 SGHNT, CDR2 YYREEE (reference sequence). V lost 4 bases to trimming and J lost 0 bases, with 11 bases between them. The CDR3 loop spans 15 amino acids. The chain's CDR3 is CASSPIKSSYNEQFF. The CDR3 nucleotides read TGTGCCAGCAGCCCGATTAAATCCTCCTACAATGAGCAGTTCTTC.

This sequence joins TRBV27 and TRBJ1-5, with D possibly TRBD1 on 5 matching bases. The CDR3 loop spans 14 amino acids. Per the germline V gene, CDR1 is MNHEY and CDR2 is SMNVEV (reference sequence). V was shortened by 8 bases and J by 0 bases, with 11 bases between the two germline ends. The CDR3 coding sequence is TGTGCCAGCCGGGACGGTTATAGCAATCAGCCCCAGCATTTT. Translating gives CASRDGYSNQPQHF.

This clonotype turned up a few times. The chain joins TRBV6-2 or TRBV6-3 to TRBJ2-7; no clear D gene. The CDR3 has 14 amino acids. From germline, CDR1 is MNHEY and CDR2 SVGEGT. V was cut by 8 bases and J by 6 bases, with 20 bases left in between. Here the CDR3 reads CASSRIGSAAEQYF. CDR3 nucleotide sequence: TGTGCCAGCTCCAGAATAGGGTCCGCGGCCGAGCAGTACTTC.

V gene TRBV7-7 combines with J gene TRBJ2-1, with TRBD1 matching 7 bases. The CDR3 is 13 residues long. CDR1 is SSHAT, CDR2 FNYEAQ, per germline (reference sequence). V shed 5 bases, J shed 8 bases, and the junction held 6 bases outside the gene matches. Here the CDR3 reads CASSQDRLYEQFF. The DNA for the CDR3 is TGTGCCAGCAGCCAGGACAGGCTGTATGAGCAGTTCTTC.

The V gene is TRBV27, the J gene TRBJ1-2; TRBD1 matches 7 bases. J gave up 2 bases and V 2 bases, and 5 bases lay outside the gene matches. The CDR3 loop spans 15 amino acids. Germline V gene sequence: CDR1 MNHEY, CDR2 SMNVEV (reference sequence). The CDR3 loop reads CASSLVRGQNYGYTF. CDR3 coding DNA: TGTGCCAGCAGTTTAGTTAGGGGGCAGAACTATGGCTACACCTTC.

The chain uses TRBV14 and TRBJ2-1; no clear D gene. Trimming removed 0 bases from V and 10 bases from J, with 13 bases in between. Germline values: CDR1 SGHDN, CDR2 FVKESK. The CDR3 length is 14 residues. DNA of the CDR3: TGTGCCAGCAGCCAAGAGGTCCGGGCAAGCGAGCAGTTCTTC. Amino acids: CASSQEVRASEQFF.

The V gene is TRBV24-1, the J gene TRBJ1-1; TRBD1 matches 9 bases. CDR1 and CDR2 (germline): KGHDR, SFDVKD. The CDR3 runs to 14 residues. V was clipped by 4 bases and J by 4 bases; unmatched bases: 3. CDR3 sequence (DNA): TGTGCCACCAGTGACCGGACAGGGGTCACTGAAGCTTTCTTT. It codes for CATSDRTGVTEAFF.

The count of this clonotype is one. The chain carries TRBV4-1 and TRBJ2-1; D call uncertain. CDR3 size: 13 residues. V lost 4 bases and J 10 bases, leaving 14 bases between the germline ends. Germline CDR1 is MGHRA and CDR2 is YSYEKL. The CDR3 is CASSPWVPSEQFF. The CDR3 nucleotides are TGCGCCAGCAGCCCCTGGGTGCCTTCAGAGCAGTTCTTC.

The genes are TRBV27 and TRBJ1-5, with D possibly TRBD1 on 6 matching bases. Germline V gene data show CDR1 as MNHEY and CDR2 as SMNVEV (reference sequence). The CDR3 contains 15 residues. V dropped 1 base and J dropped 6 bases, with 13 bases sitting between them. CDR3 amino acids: CASSLLPGEGQPQHF. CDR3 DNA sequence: TGTGCCAGCAGTTTATTGCCAGGGGAGGGTCAGCCCCAGCATTTT.

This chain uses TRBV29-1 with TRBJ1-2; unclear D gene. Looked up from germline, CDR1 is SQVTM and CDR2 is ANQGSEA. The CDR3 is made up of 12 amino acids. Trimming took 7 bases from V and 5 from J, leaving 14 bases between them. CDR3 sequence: CSGGSKSYGYTF. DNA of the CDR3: TGCAGCGGGGGTAGTAAATCTTATGGCTACACCTTC.

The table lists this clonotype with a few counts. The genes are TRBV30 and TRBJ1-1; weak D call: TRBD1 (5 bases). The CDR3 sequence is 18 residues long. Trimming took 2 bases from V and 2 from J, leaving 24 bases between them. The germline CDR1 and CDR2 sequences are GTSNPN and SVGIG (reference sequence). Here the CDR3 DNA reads TGTGCCTGGAGTTCCCTGGAGGGACTGGGACGTCTAAACACTGAAGCTTTCTTT. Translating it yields CAWSSLEGLGRLNTEAFF.

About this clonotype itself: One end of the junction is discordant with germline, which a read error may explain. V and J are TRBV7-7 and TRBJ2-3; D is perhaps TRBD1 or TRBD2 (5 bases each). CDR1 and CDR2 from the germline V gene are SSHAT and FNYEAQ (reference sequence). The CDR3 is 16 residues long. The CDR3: CASSPLPGQGPDTQYF. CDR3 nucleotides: TGTGCTAGCAGCCCCCTTCCGGGGCAGGGCCCAGATACGCAGTATTTT.

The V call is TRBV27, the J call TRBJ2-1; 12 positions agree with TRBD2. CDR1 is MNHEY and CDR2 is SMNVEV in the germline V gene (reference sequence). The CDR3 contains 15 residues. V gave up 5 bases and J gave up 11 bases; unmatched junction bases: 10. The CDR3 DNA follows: TGTGCCAGCAGTAGTCCGGGACTAGCGGGCCTGAAGCAGTTCTTC. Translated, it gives CASSSPGLAGLKQFF.

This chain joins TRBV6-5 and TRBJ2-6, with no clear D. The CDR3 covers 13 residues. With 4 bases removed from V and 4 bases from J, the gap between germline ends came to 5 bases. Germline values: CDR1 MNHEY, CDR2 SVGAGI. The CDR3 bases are TGTGCCAGCAGTTCGGTGGGGGCCAACGTCCTGACTTTC. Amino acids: CASSSVGANVLTF.

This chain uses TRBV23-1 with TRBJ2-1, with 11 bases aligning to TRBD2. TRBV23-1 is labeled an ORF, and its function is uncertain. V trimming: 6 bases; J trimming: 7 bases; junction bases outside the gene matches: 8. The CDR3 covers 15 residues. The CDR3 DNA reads TGCGCCAGCAGCCGCCATCGACTAGCGGGAAATGAGCAGTTCTTC. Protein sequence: CASSRHRLAGNEQFF.

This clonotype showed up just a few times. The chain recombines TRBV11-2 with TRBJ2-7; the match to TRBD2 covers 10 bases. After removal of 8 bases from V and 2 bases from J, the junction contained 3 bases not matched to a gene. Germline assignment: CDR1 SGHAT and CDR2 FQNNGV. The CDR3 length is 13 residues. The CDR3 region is CASLGLAAYEQYF. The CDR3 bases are TGTGCCAGCCTAGGACTAGCGGCCTACGAGCAGTACTTC.

The CDR3 protein is CASSSPGLAATDTQYF. The CDR3 coding sequence is TGTGCCAGCAGCTCCCCGGGACTAGCGGCCACAGATACGCAGTATTTT. This chain connects TRBV7-8 to TRBJ2-3, with TRBD2 matching over 11 bases. Germline assignment: CDR1 SGHVS and CDR2 FQNEAQ. V trimming: 4 bases; J trimming: 2 bases; junction bases outside the gene matches: 5. The CDR3 extends over 16 amino acids.

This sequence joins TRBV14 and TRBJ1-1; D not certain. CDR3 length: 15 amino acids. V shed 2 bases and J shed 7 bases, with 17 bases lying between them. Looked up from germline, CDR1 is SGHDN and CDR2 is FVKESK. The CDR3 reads CASSQINPLWGEAFF. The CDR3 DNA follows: TGTGCCAGCAGCCAAATCAACCCTCTCTGGGGTGAAGCTTTCTTT.

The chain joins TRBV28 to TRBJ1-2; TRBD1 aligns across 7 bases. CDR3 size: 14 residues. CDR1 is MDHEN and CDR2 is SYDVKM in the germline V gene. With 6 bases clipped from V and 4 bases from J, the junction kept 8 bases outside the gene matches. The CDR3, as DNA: TGTGCCAGCAGGCCGACAGGGTCGGGCTATGGCTACACCTTC. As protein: CASRPTGSGYGYTF.

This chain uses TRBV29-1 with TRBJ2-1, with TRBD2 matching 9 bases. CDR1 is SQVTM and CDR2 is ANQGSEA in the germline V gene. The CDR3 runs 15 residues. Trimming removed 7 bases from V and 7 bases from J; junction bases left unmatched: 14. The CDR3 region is CSAPSGLASANEQFF. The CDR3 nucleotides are TGCAGCGCTCCATCCGGACTAGCGTCGGCTAATGAGCAGTTCTTC.

Written as DNA, the CDR3 is TGTGCCAGCAGCTTAGTAGCCAGGAGCTCCTACGAGCAGTACTTC. This encodes CASSLVARSSYEQYF. V usage is TRBV7-8 and J usage is TRBJ2-7; the D is unclear. This CDR3 is built from 15 residues. Looked up from germline, CDR1 is SGHVS and CDR2 is FQNEAQ. Trimming removed 1 base at V and 0 bases at J, with 10 bases between.

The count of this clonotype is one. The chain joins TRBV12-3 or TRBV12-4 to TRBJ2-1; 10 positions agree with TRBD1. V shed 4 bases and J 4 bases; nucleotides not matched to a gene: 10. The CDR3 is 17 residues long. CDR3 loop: CASSSPPGQGLYNEQFF. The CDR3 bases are TGTGCCAGCAGTTCCCCTCCGGGACAGGGGTTGTACAATGAGCAGTTCTTC.

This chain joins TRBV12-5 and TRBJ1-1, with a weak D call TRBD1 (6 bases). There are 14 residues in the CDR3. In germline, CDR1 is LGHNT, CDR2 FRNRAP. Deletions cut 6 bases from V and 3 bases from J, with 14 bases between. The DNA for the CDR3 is TGTGCTAGTGGGCAAACAGGGACGGACACTGAAGCTTTCTTT. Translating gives CASGQTGTDTEAFF.

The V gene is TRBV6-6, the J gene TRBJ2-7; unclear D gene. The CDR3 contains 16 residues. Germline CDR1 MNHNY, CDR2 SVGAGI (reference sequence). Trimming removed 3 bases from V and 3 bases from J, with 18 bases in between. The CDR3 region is CASSYRPGERSYEQYF. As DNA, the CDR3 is TGTGCCAGCAGTTATCGACCTGGCGAGCGAAGCTACGAGCAGTACTTC.

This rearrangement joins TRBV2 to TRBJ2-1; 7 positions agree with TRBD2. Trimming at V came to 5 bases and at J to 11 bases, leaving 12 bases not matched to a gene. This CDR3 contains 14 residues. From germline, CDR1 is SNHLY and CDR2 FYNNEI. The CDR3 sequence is CASSPFGAGAQQFF. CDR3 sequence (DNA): TGTGCCAGCAGTCCTTTTGGTGCGGGAGCACAGCAGTTCTTC. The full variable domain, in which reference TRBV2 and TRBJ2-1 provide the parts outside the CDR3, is EPEVTQTPSHQVTQMGQEVILRCVPISNHLYFYWYRQILGQKVEFLVSFYNNEISEKSEIFDDQFSVERPDGSNFTLKIRSTKLEDSAMYFCASSPFGAGAQQFFGPGTRLTVL.

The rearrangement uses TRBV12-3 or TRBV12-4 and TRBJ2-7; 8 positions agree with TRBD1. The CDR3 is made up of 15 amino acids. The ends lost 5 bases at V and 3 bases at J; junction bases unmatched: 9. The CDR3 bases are TGTGCCAGCAGTCCACCGGACAGGGACGACTACGAGCAGTACTTC. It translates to CASSPPDRDDYEQYF.

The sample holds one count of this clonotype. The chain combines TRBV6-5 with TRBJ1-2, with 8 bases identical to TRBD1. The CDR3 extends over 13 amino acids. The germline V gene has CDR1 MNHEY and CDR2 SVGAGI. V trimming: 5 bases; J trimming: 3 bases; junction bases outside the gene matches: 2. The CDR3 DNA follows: TGTGCCAGCAGTGCAGGGGGCTACTATGGCTACACCTTC. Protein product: CASSAGGYYGYTF.

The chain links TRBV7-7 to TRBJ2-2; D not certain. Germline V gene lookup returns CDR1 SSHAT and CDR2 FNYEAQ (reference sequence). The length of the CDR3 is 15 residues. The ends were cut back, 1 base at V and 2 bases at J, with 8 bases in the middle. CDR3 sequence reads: CASSLELSNTGELFF. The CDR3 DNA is TGTGCCAGCAGCTTAGAGCTATCTAACACCGGGGAGCTGTTTTTT.

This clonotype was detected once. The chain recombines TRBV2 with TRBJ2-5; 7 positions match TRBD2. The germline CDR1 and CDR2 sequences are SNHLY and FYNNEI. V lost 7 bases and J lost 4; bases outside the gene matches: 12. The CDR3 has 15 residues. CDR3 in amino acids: CASNFLGGRAETQYF. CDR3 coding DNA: TGTGCCAGCAACTTCCTGGGCGGGAGAGCAGAGACCCAGTACTTC.

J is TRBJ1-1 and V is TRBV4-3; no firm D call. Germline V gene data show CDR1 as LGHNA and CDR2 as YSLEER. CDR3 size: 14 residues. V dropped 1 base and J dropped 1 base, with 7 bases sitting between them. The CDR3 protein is CASSQAEGNTEAFF. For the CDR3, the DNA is TGCGCCAGCAGCCAAGCGGAGGGGAACACTGAAGCTTTCTTT.

CDR3 residues: CACLGCVRTGELFF. CDR3 coding DNA: TGCGCGTGTCTGGGTTGTGTCAGGACCGGGGAGCTGTTTTTT. This chain links TRBV23-1 with TRBJ2-2; D remains unclear. TRBV23-1 is an ORF, with its function uncertain. CDR3 length equals 14 residues.